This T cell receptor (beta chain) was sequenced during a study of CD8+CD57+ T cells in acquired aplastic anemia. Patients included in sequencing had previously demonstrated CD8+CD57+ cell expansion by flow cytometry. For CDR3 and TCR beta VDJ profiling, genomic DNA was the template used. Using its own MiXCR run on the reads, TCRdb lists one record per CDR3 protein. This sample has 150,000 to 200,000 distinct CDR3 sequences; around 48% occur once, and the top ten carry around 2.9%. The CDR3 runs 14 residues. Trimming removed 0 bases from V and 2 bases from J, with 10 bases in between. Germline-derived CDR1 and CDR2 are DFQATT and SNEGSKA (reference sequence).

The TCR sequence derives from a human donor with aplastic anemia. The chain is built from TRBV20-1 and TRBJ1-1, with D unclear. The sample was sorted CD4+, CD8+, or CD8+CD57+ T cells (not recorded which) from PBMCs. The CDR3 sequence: CSARERPFNTEAFF. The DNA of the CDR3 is TGCAGTGCTAGAGAGAGACCGTTTAACACTGAAGCTTTCTTT.